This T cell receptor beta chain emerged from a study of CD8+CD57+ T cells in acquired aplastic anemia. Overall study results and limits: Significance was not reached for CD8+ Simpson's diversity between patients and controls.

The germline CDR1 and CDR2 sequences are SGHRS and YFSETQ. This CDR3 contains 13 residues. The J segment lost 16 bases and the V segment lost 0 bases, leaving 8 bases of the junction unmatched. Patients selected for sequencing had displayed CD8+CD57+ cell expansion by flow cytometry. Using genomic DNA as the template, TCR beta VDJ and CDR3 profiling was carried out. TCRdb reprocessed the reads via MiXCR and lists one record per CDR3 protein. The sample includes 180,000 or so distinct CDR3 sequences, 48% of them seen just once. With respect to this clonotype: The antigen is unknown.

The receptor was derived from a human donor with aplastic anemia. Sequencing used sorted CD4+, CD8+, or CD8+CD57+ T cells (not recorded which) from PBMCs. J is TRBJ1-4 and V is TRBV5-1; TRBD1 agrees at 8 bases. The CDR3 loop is CASSLDDRTGKFF. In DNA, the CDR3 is TGCGCCAGCAGCTTGGATGACAGGACAGGGAAGTTTTTT. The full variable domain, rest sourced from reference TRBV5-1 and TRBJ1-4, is KAGVTQTPRYLIKTRGQQVTLSCSPISGHRSVSWYQQTPGQGLQFLFEYFSETQRNKGNFPGRFSGRQFSNSRSEMNVSTLELGDSALYLCASSLDDRTGKFFGSGTQLSVL.